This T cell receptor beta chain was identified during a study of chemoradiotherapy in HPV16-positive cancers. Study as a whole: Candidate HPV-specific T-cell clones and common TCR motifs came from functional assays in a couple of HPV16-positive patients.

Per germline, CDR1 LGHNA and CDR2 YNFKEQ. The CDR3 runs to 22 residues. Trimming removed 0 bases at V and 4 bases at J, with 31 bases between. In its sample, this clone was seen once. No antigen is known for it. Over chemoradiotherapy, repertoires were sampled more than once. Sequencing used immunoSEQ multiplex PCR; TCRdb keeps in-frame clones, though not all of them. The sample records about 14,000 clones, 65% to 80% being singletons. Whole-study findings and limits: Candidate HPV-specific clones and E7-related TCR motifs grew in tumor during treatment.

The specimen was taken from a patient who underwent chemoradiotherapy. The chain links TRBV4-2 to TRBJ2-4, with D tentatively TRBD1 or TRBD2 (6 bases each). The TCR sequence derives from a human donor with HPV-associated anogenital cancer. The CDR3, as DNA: TGTGCCAGCAGCCAAGATGAAGAGCGGGCAGGGGTCCCCCTATGGCTGAAAAACATTCAGTACTTC. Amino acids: CASSQDEERAGVPLWLKNIQYF.